This TCR beta chain was sequenced during a study of cytomegalovirus exposure and HLA in healthy donors. Study information: For the approximately 400 genotyped donors, roughly 80% fell within the Caucasian-associated ancestry cluster.

The study, taken as a whole, reports: A later analysis showed TCR association rates differing by HLA locus, peaking at DRB1 and lowest at HLA-C. Immune exposure was documented only through CMV serostatus. Most TCR sequences were seen very rarely across donors, but some public TCRs occurred in many.

To note about this clone: The antigen is undetermined.

This CDR3 spans 15 amino acids. In germline, CDR1 is SQVTM, CDR2 ANQGSEA. V shed 3 bases and J 2 bases; nucleotides not matched to a gene: 8. It was with 60 Vbeta and 13 Jbeta primers that the PCR ran. The repertoire was sequenced with immunoSEQ multiplex PCR; TCRdb's copy has only in-frame clones and lacks some. Here the sample spans 200,000 to 250,000 clones, roughly 75% being singletons. This chain joins TRBV29-1 and TRBJ2-7, with TRBD1 matching 9 bases. The receptor was derived from a woman aged 25 to 39 in good health and CMV-seronegative. Sequencing was performed on PBMCs. Here the CDR3 DNA reads TGCAGCGTTGAGACGGACAGGGGCGACCCCTACGAGCAGTACTTC. Protein product: CSVETDRGDPYEQYF.